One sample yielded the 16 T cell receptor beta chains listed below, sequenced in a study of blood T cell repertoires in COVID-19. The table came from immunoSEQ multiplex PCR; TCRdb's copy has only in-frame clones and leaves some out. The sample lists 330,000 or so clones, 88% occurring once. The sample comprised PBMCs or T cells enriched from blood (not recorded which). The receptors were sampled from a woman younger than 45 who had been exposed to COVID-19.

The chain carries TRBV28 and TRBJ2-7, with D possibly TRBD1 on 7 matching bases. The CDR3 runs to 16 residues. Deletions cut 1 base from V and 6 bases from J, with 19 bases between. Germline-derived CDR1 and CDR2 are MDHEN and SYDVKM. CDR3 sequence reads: CASSLFRFPGGTEQYF. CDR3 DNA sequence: TGTGCCAGCAGTTTATTTAGGTTTCCAGGGGGGACCGAGCAGTACTTC.

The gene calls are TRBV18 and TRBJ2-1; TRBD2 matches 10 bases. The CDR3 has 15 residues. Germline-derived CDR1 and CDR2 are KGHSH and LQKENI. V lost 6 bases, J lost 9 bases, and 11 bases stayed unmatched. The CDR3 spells CASSPWLAGESEQFF. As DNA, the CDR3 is TGTGCCAGCTCCCCCTGGCTAGCGGGAGAGAGTGAGCAGTTCTTC.

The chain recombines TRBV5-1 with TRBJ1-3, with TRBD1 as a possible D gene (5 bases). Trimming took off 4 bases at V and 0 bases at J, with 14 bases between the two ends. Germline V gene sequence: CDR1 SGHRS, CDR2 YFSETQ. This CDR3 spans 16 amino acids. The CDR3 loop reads CASSPTPGNSGNTIYF. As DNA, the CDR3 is TGCGCCAGCAGCCCGACGCCAGGGAACTCTGGAAACACCATATATTTT. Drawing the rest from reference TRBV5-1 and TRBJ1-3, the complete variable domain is KAGVTQTPRYLIKTRGQQVTLSCSPISGHRSVSWYQQTPGQGLQFLFEYFSETQRNKGNFPGRFSGRQFSNSRSEMNVSTLELGDSALYLCASSPTPGNSGNTIYFGEGSWLTVV.

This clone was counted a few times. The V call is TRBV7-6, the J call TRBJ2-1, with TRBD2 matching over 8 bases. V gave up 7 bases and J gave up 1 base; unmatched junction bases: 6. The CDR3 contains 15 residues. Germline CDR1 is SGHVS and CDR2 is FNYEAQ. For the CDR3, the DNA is TGTGCCAGCACTCCCGGGGGGGGGTCCTACAATGAGCAGTTCTTC. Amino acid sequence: CASTPGGGSYNEQFF.

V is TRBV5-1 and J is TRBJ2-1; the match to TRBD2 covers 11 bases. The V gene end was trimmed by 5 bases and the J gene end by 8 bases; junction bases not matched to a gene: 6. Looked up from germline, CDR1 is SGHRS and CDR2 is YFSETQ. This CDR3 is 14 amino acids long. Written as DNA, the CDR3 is TGCGCCAGCAGAGTACTAGCGGGAGTCGATGAGCAGTTCTTC. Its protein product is CASRVLAGVDEQFF.

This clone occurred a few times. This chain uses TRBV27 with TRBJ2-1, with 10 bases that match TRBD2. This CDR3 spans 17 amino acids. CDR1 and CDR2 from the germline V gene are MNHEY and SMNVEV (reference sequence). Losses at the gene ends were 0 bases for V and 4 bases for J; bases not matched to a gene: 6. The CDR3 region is CASSLSRKAGGYNEQFF. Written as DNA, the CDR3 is TGTGCCAGCAGTTTATCTAGAAAAGCGGGAGGGTACAATGAGCAGTTCTTC.

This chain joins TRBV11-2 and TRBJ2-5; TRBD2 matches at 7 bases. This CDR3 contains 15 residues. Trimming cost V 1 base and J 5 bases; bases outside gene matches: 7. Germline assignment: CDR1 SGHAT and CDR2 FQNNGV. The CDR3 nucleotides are TGTGCCAGCAGCTTAGGTGGGAGCGGGGTCGAGACCCAGTACTTC. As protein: CASSLGGSGVETQYF.

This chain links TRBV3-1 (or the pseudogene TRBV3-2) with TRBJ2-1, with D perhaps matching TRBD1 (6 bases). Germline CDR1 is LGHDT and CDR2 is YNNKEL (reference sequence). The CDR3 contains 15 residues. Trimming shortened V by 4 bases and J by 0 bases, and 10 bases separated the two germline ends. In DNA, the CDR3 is TGTGCCAGCAGCCCCGGACAGCGCTCCTACAATGAGCAGTTCTTC. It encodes CASSPGQRSYNEQFF.

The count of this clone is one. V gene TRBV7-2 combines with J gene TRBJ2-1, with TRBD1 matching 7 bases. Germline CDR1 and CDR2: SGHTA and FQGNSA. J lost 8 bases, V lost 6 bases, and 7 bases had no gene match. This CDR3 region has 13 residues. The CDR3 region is CASSEGAYYEQFF. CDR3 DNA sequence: TGTGCCAGCAGTGAGGGGGCGTACTATGAGCAGTTCTTC. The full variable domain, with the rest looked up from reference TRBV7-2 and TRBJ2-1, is GAGVSQSPSNKVTEKGKDVELRCDPISGHTALYWYRQSLGQGLEFLIYFQGNSAPDKSGLPSDRFSAERTGGSVSTLTIQRTQQEDSAVYLCASSEGAYYEQFFGPGTRLTVL.

CDR3 bases: TGTGCCAGCAGCCCGGGACTAGCGGGAGCGGGTGAGCAGTTCTTC. Its translation is CASSPGLAGAGEQFF. The V gene is TRBV27, the J gene TRBJ2-1; 14 bases match TRBD2. The CDR3 consists of 15 residues. The V gene's germline CDR1 is MNHEY and CDR2 SMNVEV (reference sequence). Unmatched junction bases numbered 7, after V lost 6 bases and J lost 9 bases.

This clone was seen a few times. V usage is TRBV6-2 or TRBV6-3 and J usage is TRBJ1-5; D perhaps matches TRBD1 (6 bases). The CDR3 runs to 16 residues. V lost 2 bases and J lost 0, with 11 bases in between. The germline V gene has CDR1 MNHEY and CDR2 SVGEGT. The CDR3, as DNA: TGTGCCAGCAGTTACGGGCAGGGGTATAGCAATCAGCCCCAGCATTTT. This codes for CASSYGQGYSNQPQHF.

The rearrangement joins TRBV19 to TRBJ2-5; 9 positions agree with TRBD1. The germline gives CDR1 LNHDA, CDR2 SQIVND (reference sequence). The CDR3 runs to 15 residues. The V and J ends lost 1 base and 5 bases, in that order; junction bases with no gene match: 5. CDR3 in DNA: TGTGCCAGTAGTATAGGGGGACAGGGTGGGGAGACCCAGTACTTC. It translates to CASSIGGQGGETQYF.

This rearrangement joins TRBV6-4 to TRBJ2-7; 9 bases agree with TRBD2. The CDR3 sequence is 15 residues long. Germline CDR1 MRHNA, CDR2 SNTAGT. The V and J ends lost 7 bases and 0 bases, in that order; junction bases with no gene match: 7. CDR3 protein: CASNLAGESSYEQYF. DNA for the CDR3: TGTGCCAGCAATTTAGCGGGAGAGAGCTCCTACGAGCAGTACTTC.

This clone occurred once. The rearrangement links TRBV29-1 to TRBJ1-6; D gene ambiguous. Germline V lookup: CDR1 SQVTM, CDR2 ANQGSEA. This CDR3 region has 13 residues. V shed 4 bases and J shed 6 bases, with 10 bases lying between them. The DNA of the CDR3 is TGCAGCGTTGCTGAGACGGGTAATTCACCCCTCCACTTT. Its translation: CSVAETGNSPLHF.

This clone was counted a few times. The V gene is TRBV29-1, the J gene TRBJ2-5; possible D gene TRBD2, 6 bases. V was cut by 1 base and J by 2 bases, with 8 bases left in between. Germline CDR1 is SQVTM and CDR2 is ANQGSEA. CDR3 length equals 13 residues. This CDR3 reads CSVEAGVQETQYF. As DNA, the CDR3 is TGCAGCGTTGAAGCGGGAGTTCAAGAGACCCAGTACTTC.

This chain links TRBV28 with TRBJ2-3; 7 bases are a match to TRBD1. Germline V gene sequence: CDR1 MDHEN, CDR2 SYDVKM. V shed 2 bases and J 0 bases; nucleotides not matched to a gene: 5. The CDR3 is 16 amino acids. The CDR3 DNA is TGTGCCAGCAGTTTAGAAGGGGGCGGGAGCACAGATACGCAGTATTTT. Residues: CASSLEGGGSTDTQYF.